A selection of T cell receptor beta chains follows, all from one sample in a study of T-cell reconstitution after alpha-beta-depleted transplantation in children. A single record per CDR3 protein comes from TCRdb applying MiXCR to the PCR reads. Of just under 350,000 distinct CDR3 sequences listed, 15% to 20% are singletons. The sequencing here drew on PBMCs, mostly from graft donor cells, taken 360 days after TCRalphabeta/CD19-depleted stem cell transplant. Receptors were obtained from a male patient between 2 and 9 years old who had a stem cell transplant for acute lymphoblastic leukemia, so the T cells may come from the graft donor. Both conserved end residues are part of each CDR3. The order of the fields is J gene, D gene, V gene, clone size, CDR3 protein, CDR3 DNA. D genes are given only for firm matches. For some rows the clone size is stated as once, few or many, or as a class when expanded; others skip it.

>TRBJ2-1|NA|TRBV12-3/TRBV12-4|NA
CAFSFRPRLVKQNFNEQFF
TGTGCCTTCAGTTTTAGGCCACGACTAGTCAAACAAAACTTCAATGAGCAGTTCTTC
>TRBJ2-3|TRBD1|TRBV19|NA
CACRDRGTDTQYF
TGTGCCTGCAGGGACAGGGGGACAGATACGCAGTATTTT
>TRBJ2-2|NA|TRBV4-3|NA
CASSQEPPTGLYTGELFF
TGCGCCAGCAGCCAAGAACCCCCTACAGGGCTATACACCGGGGAGCTGTTTTTT
>TRBJ1-6|NA|TRBV9|many
CASSEGLRGRQSPLHF
TGTGCCAGCAGCGAGGGCCTACGGGGCCGGCAGTCACCCCTCCACTTT
>TRBJ2-7|NA|TRBV7-2|many
CASSLRGQRILSYEQYF
TGTGCCAGCAGCTTAAGAGGGCAGCGGATCCTCTCCTACGAGCAGTACTTC
>TRBJ2-2|NA|TRBV30|NA
CAWRASGFGELFF
TGTGCCTGGAGGGCCTCAGGGTTCGGGGAGCTGTTTTTT
>TRBJ2-1|NA|TRBV20-1|few
CSASGRGGNEQFF
TGCAGTGCTAGCGGGAGAGGTGGAAATGAGCAGTTCTTC
>TRBJ2-5|NA|TRBV12-3/TRBV12-4|few
CAVGEETQYF
TGTGCCGTTGGGGAAGAGACCCAGTACTTC
>TRBJ1-3|NA|TRBV4-2|few
CASSQDPFEGPSSGNTIYF
TGTGCCAGCAGCCAAGATCCTTTTGAGGGACCGAGCTCTGGAAACACCATATATTTT
>TRBJ2-7|NA|TRBV12-3/TRBV12-4|few
CASSRLSYEQYF
TGTGCCAGCAGTAGACTGAGCTACGAGCAGTACTTC
>TRBJ2-3|TRBD2|TRBV12-3/TRBV12-4|NA
CASSLDLSGRTDTQYF
TGTGCCAGCAGCCTTGACCTTAGCGGGAGGACAGATACGCAGTATTTT
>TRBJ2-1|TRBD2|TRBV11-1|NA
CASSLGGGLAVLSSYNEQFF
TGTGCCAGCAGCTTAGGAGGTGGCCTAGCGGTATTGAGCTCCTACAATGAGCAGTTCTTC
>TRBJ1-1|NA|TRBV5-1|NA
CASSSLTATEAFF
TGCGCCAGCAGCTCGTTGACCGCCACTGAAGCTTTCTTT
>TRBJ2-2|TRBD2|TRBV4-1|once
CASRSGRGGYTGELFF
TGCGCCAGCAGGAGCGGGAGGGGGGGATACACCGGGGAGCTGTTTTTT
>TRBJ2-5|NA|TRBV4-2|NA
CASSQIQGWASETQYF
TGTGCCAGCAGCCAGATCCAGGGGTGGGCTTCGGAGACCCAGTACTTC
>TRBJ2-7|TRBD1|TRBV4-3|many
CASSREFGDRDYEQYF
TGCGCCAGCAGCCGTGAATTCGGGGACAGGGACTACGAGCAGTACTTC
>TRBJ2-7|TRBD1|TRBV29-1|many
CSGRQGPYEQYF
TGCAGCGGCAGACAGGGGCCCTACGAGCAGTACTTC
>TRBJ1-2|TRBD1|TRBV7-8|NA
CASSQRTGPRYGYTF
TGTGCCAGCAGCCAACGGACAGGGCCGAGATATGGCTACACCTTC
>TRBJ2-3|TRBD2|TRBV28|NA
CASSMITSGRGDTQYF
TGTGCCAGCAGTATGATCACTAGCGGGAGGGGCGATACGCAGTATTTT
>TRBJ2-7|TRBD2|TRBV28|few
CASSLRLPGLAGSLSSYEQYF
TGTGCCAGCAGTTTAAGGCTTCCGGGACTAGCGGGGTCCCTAAGCTCCTACGAGCAGTACTTC
>TRBJ2-7|TRBD2|TRBV15|few
CATSRDLAGSGRASEQYF
TGTGCCACCAGCAGAGATCTCGCCGGTAGCGGGAGGGCGTCCGAGCAGTACTTC
>TRBJ2-7|NA|TRBV5-1|NA
CASSLVWMAGKGYEQYF
TGCGCCAGCAGCTTGGTGTGGATGGCAGGAAAAGGCTACGAGCAGTACTTC
>TRBJ2-5|TRBD2|TRBV11-1|once
CASSPFGRTSGNQETQYF
TGTGCCAGCAGCCCATTCGGCCGGACTAGCGGGAATCAGGAGACCCAGTACTTC
>TRBJ2-1|TRBD2|TRBV5-1|NA
CASNFLAGGVNEQFF
TGCGCCAGCAACTTTCTAGCGGGTGGGGTGAATGAGCAGTTCTTC
>TRBJ1-6|TRBD1|TRBV20-1|NA
CSARQGPLNSPLHF
TGCAGTGCCAGACAGGGGCCATTGAATTCACCCCTCCACTTT
>TRBJ2-7|TRBD2|TRBV20-1|few
CSARVGGSYEQYF
TGCAGTGCTAGAGTGGGCGGGAGTTACGAGCAGTACTTC
>TRBJ2-6|TRBD1|TRBV5-1|few
CASSLDPRQGAGANVLTF
TGCGCCAGCAGCTTGGACCCCCGACAGGGCGCGGGGGCCAACGTCCTGACTTTC
>TRBJ2-3|NA|TRBV11-3|few
CASSLGVTMGRGTDTQYF
TGTGCCAGCAGCTTAGGGGTGACAATGGGAAGAGGCACAGATACGCAGTATTTT
>TRBJ2-7|NA|TRBV20-1|NA
CSATRQSRYEQYF
TGCAGTGCAACGAGACAGTCCCGGTACGAGCAGTACTTC
>TRBJ2-5|NA|TRBV19|NA
CASSRVRGHQETQYF
TGTGCCAGTAGTAGGGTCAGGGGACACCAAGAGACCCAGTACTTC
>TRBJ2-5|TRBD2|TRBV3-1|NA
CASSQRREVGEFETQYF
TGTGCCAGCAGCCAAAGGCGGGAGGTCGGAGAATTTGAGACCCAGTACTTC
>TRBJ2-1|TRBD2|TRBV7-9|NA
CASSLLAGPLEQFF
TGTGCCAGCAGCTTACTAGCGGGACCCCTTGAGCAGTTCTTC
>TRBJ1-1|NA|TRBV9|few
CASSVEGYSREAFF
TGTGCCAGCAGCGTAGAGGGGTACAGTCGTGAAGCTTTCTTT
>TRBJ2-6|NA|TRBV7-9|NA
CASRFSFTGKGNVLTF
TGTGCCAGCAGATTCTCCTTCACGGGCAAAGGCAACGTCCTGACTTTC
>TRBJ2-1|TRBD2|TRBV11-2|NA
CASSLEELAGALSYNEQFF
TGTGCCAGCAGCTTAGAAGAACTAGCGGGAGCCCTCTCCTACAATGAGCAGTTCTTC
>TRBJ2-1|TRBD2|TRBV6-5|few
CASSYLSGTKGNEQFF
TGTGCCAGCAGTTACCTTAGCGGGACAAAAGGAAATGAGCAGTTCTTC
>TRBJ2-7|NA|TRBV20-1|many
CSATSQPLGLYEQYF
TGCAGTGCTACCTCCCAACCCCTCGGGCTCTACGAGCAGTACTTC
>TRBJ2-7|TRBD1|TRBV6-5|NA
CASSYNEQGGYEQYF
TGTGCCAGCAGTTATAATGAACAGGGGGGATACGAGCAGTACTTC
>TRBJ2-7|TRBD2|TRBV7-2|NA
CASSSPGLADHSYEQYF
TGTGCCAGCAGCTCTCCGGGACTAGCGGATCACTCCTACGAGCAGTACTTC
>TRBJ2-7|TRBD2|TRBV5-1|few
CASSRYGEGVYEQYF
TGCGCCAGCAGCCGGTATGGGGAGGGTGTTTACGAGCAGTACTTC
>TRBJ1-5|NA|TRBV10-3|many
CAISGNQPQHF
TGTGCCATCAGTGGGAACCAGCCCCAGCATTTT
>TRBJ1-3|NA|TRBV5-1|few
CASSLDPRGYSGNTIYF
TGCGCCAGCAGCTTGGATCCAAGGGGCTACTCTGGAAACACCATATATTTT